This T cell receptor (beta chain) was sequenced for a study of T-cell memory formation after mild COVID-19. Study details: TCR clusters were mostly confined to one donor each. Findings and caveats of the study: Contracting clones, day 15 to 85, had balanced CD4/CD8, and later expanders favored CD4+.

As regards this clonotype: Its specificity is not known.

The CDR3 consists of 13 residues. Trimming stripped 0 bases from V and 7 bases from J, with 13 bases between. Germline V CDR1 and CDR2: DFQATT, SNEGSKA (reference sequence). TCRdb reanalysed the 5' RACE reads using MiXCR and keeps one entry per CDR3 protein. The sample yields some 280,000 distinct CDR3 sequences, 15% to 20% seen once. The chain links TRBV20-1 to TRBJ2-7; the D gene is possibly TRBD2 (5 bases). The specimen was PBMCs or a T cell subset sorted from them (not recorded which). The source is a man younger than 30 who had mild COVID-19 (a few samples of this study predate the infection). Cell type and time point are not known. This chain's CDR3 is CSARDLSGSEQYF. The CDR3 coding sequence is TGCAGTGCTAGAGATTTATCTGGGAGTGAGCAGTACTTC.